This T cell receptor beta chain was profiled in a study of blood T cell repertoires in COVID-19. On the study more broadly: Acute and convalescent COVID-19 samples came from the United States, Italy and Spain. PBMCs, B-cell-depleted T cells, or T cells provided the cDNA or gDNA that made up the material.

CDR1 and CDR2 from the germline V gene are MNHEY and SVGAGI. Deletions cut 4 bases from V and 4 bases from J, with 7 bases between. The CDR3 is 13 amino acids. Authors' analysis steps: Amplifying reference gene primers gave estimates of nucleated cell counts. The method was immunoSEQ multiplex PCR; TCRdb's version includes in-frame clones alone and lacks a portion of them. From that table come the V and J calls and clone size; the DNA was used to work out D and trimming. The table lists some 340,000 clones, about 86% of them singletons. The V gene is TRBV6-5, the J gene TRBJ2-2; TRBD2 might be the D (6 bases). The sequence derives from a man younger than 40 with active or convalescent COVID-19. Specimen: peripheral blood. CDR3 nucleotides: TGTGCCAGCAGTTGGGAGGTCACCGGGGAGCTGTTTTTT. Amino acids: CASSWEVTGELFF.